The clone carrying this T cell receptor (beta chain) appeared once. The sample originates from a study of sequential checkpoint blockade in melanoma. Study-wide background: Patients were randomized 1:1 to nivolumab-then-ipilimumab or ipilimumab-then-nivolumab first-line.

The protocol was immunoSEQ multiplex PCR, while the TCRdb copy is restricted to in-frame clones and leaves out a portion. The table has 13,000 to 15,000 clones, around 69% seen once. Treatment: randomized to nivolumab then ipilimumab (arm A) or the reverse (arm B). DNA-damaging chemotherapy had not been given to any patient beforehand. Trimming stripped 3 bases from V and 6 bases from J, with 15 bases between. The CDR3 has 14 amino acids. From germline, CDR1 is SGDLS and CDR2 YYNGEE. The sample was CD8+ T cells sorted from blood (inferred from file names), taken from a patient given nivolumab and ipilimumab in sequence. The V and J genes are TRBV9 and TRBJ2-5; D possibly corresponds to TRBD2 (6 bases). The clonotype comes from a human donor with melanoma. CDR3 DNA: TGTGCCAGCAGCGCGTCCGGGGGTTTTCAGACCCAGTACTTC. Protein sequence: CASSASGGFQTQYF. Together with reference TRBV9 and TRBJ2-5, the CDR3 gives the full variable domain: DSGVTQTPKHLITATGQRVTLRCSPRSGDLSVYWYQQSLDQGLQFLIQYYNGEERAKGNILERFSAQQFPDLHSELNLSSLELGDSALYFCASSASGGFQTQYFGPGTRLLVL.